These 19 T cell receptor beta chains came from one sample sequenced in a study of response to subunit inactivated influenza vaccine. One entry per CDR3 protein, called by TCRdb with MiXCR from the RT-PCR reads. The table lists hundreds of thousands of distinct CDR3 sequences, approximately 14% of them singletons, with around 7.3% in the top ten. This sample comprised PBMCs from blood, obtained 14 to 15 days before vaccination. The receptors here all came from a man aged 45-65 years who received an inactivated influenza vaccine.

The table lists this clonotype with a few counts. CDR3 DNA: TGTGCCAGCAGCTTATCCCAGGGGTTTTCGGTCTACGAGCAGTACTTC. Translated, it gives CASSLSQGFSVYEQYF. The V and J genes are TRBV13 and TRBJ2-7; the D gene is possibly TRBD1 (6 bases). Germline CDR1 is PRHDT and CDR2 is FYEKMQ (reference sequence). The CDR3 length is 16 residues. The V end was cut by 2 bases, the J end by 3 bases, with 17 bases between.

Here the CDR3 reads CASSSPTGGITDTQYF. In DNA, the CDR3 is TGTGCCAGCAGTTCCCCAACGGGGGGGATCACAGATACGCAGTATTTT. The genes are TRBV6-2 or TRBV6-3 and TRBJ2-3; 8 nucleotides match TRBD2. The CDR3 loop spans 16 amino acids. Germline assignment: CDR1 MNHEY and CDR2 SVGEGT. V was clipped by 4 bases and J by 2 bases; unmatched bases: 8.

This clonotype appeared many times. This rearrangement joins TRBV5-1 to TRBJ2-1; tentatively, D is TRBD2 (5 bases). The CDR3 contains 17 residues. In germline, CDR1 is SGHRS, CDR2 YFSETQ. V was cut by 0 bases and J by 0 bases, with 13 bases left in between. CDR3 amino acids: CASSLAWRSSSYNEQFF. The CDR3 region has the DNA TGCGCCAGCAGCTTGGCTTGGAGGAGTAGCTCCTACAATGAGCAGTTCTTC.

This clonotype came up once. This rearrangement joins TRBV7-2 to TRBJ1-5; perhaps TRBD1 as D (5 bases). CDR1 SGHTA and CDR2 FQGNSA come from the germline V gene. The CDR3 is 14 residues long. The V end lost 5 bases, the J end lost 4 bases, and 12 bases lay between the germline ends. CDR3 in amino acids: CASSRGAWNQPQHF. DNA for the CDR3: TGTGCCAGCAGCCGCGGGGCTTGGAATCAGCCCCAGCATTTT.

This clonotype was seen a few times. The chain carries TRBV5-1 and TRBJ1-1, with D possibly being TRBD1 (6 bases). The V end lost 0 bases, the J end lost 4 bases, and 25 bases lay between the germline ends. Germline values: CDR1 SGHRS, CDR2 YFSETQ. This CDR3 region has 19 residues. DNA of the CDR3: TGCGCCAGCAGCTTGGCGAATAGAGGGGGGGACAAAATCAGCACTGAAGCTTTCTTT. Protein: CASSLANRGGDKISTEAFF.

This clonotype was seen only a few times. The chain is built from TRBV5-5 and TRBJ2-7, with 7 nucleotides matching TRBD1. The J segment lost 2 bases and the V segment lost 4 bases, leaving 12 bases of the junction unmatched. The CDR3 has 16 residues. Germline V gene sequence: CDR1 SGHKS, CDR2 YYEKEE (reference sequence). The CDR3 DNA follows: TGTGCCAGCAGCAAAAACCGGGACAGTAACGCCTACGAGCAGTACTTC. This codes for CASSKNRDSNAYEQYF.

This clonotype was found a few times. The chain employs TRBV7-9 and TRBJ1-3, with D maybe TRBD1 (5 bases). The CDR3 spans 17 residues. Looked up from germline, CDR1 is SEHNR and CDR2 is FQNEAQ (reference sequence). The V end lost 4 bases, the J end lost 0 bases, and 16 bases lay between the germline ends. The CDR3 here is CASSSAGTGSSGNTIYF. CDR3 sequence (DNA): TGTGCCAGCAGCTCCGCGGGGACGGGGAGCTCTGGAAACACCATATATTTT.

This clonotype was seen ten or more times. This chain uses TRBV20-1 with TRBJ2-3; 11 bases align to TRBD2. Trimming cost V 5 bases and J 3 bases; bases outside gene matches: 4. Per germline, CDR1 DFQATT and CDR2 SNEGSKA (reference sequence). This CDR3 has 14 amino acids. The CDR3 spells CSARSGRGTDTQYF. CDR3 sequence (DNA): TGCAGTGCTCGTAGCGGGAGGGGGACAGATACGCAGTATTTT.

This chain joins TRBV7-9 and TRBJ1-4; 7 nucleotides agree with TRBD1. The CDR3 covers 17 residues. Trimming cost V 5 bases and J 0 bases; bases outside gene matches: 9. From germline, CDR1 is SEHNR and CDR2 FQNEAQ (reference sequence). CDR3 DNA: TGTGCCAGCAGCCAGGCTCAGGGGGTCTCAACTAATGAAAAACTGTTTTTT. It encodes CASSQAQGVSTNEKLFF.

The chain carries TRBV5-1 and TRBJ2-7; a weak D match, TRBD2 (6 bases). The CDR3 spans 14 residues. CDR1 and CDR2 from the germline V gene are SGHRS and YFSETQ. The ends were cut back, 4 bases at V and 2 bases at J, with 13 bases in the middle. The CDR3 loop is CASSPTGVTYEQYF. In nucleotides, the CDR3 is TGCGCCAGCAGCCCGACGGGAGTTACCTACGAGCAGTACTTC.

In its sample, this clonotype was seen many times. The rearrangement uses TRBV12-3 or TRBV12-4 and TRBJ1-5; D is undetermined. The CDR3 extends over 16 amino acids. Deletions cut 2 bases from V and 7 bases from J, with 18 bases between. The CDR3: CASSLSTKLPAQPQHF. The CDR3, as DNA: TGTGCCAGCAGTTTAAGTACGAAGTTACCGGCACAGCCCCAGCATTTT.

The CDR3 coding sequence is TGTGCCAGCAGTCGATACCAGGACAGCCCGTACTACGAGCAGTACTTC. Translated, it gives CASSRYQDSPYYEQYF. The chain combines TRBV6-1 with TRBJ2-7; tentative D call: TRBD1 (6 bases). The CDR3 contains 16 residues. The germline gives CDR1 MNHNS, CDR2 SASEGT. V gave up 5 bases and J gave up 3 bases, with 20 bases separating them.

This clonotype was seen a few times. The chain links TRBV6-1 to TRBJ1-4; no clear D gene. V shed 6 bases and J shed 8 bases, with 19 bases lying between them. CDR3 length: 15 amino acids. Germline-derived CDR1 and CDR2 are MNHNS and SASEGT. The CDR3 DNA follows: TGTGCCAGCAGGGACGGTGGGCCAACGGAAGAAAAACTGTTTTTT. It codes for CASRDGGPTEEKLFF.

The chain carries TRBV12-3 or TRBV12-4 and TRBJ2-7, with D possibly being TRBD2 (6 bases). The CDR3 contains 16 residues. The V and J ends lost 4 bases and 2 bases respectively, with 18 bases between them. The CDR3 coding sequence is TGTGCCAGCAGTTCCCGGGGTGGTGGCGGGACCTACGAGCAGTACTTC. This sequence encodes CASSSRGGGGTYEQYF.

There are many counts of this clonotype. J is TRBJ1-2 and V is TRBV4-3, with TRBD1 matching 9 bases. CDR3 length: 16 amino acids. V lost 2 bases to trimming and J lost 3 bases; unmatched junction nucleotides: 7. CDR1 and CDR2 from the germline V gene are LGHNA and YSLEER. Written as DNA, the CDR3 is TGCGCCAGCAGCCAAAGCGTCGACAGGGGGTACTATGGCTACACCTTC. Translation gives CASSQSVDRGYYGYTF.

The sample holds a few counts of this clonotype. V is TRBV29-1 and J is TRBJ2-1; 9 bases line up with TRBD2. The CDR3 contains 19 residues. Germline values: CDR1 SQVTM, CDR2 ANQGSEA. V was pared by 0 bases and J by 0 bases, with 12 bases of the junction left unmatched. CDR3 coding DNA: TGCAGCGTTGAAGATTGGGTGAGGGCTAGCGGGAACTCCTACAATGAGCAGTTCTTC. Its protein is CSVEDWVRASGNSYNEQFF.

This clonotype was recorded a few times. This chain connects TRBV28 to TRBJ2-1; the D gene is possibly TRBD1 (5 bases). The CDR3 length is 13 residues. Germline V CDR1 and CDR2: MDHEN, SYDVKM. Trimming took 5 bases from V and 6 from J, leaving 11 bases between them. CDR3 bases: TGTGCCAGCAGTCCTACAGGATCCAATGAGCAGTTCTTC. This encodes CASSPTGSNEQFF.

There are many counts of this clonotype. V usage is TRBV10-3 and J usage is TRBJ1-1; possibly TRBD1 for D (5 bases). This CDR3 is built from 13 residues. Trimming shortened V by 6 bases and J by 1 base, and 9 bases separated the two germline ends. Germline assignment: CDR1 ENHRY and CDR2 SYGVKD. In nucleotides, the CDR3 is TGTGCCATCAGCAACAGGAAGAACACTGAAGCTTTCTTT. It is translated as CAISNRKNTEAFF.

Only a few counts were recorded for this clonotype. CDR3 amino acids: CAWGERGTEAFF. CDR3 DNA sequence: TGTGCCTGGGGAGAGAGGGGCACTGAAGCTTTCTTT. The chain recombines TRBV30 with TRBJ1-1, with a tentative D call TRBD1 (5 bases). The V gene's germline CDR1 is GTSNPN and CDR2 SVGIG (reference sequence). This CDR3 is 12 amino acids long. Trimming took off 5 bases at V and 4 bases at J, with 11 bases between the two ends.